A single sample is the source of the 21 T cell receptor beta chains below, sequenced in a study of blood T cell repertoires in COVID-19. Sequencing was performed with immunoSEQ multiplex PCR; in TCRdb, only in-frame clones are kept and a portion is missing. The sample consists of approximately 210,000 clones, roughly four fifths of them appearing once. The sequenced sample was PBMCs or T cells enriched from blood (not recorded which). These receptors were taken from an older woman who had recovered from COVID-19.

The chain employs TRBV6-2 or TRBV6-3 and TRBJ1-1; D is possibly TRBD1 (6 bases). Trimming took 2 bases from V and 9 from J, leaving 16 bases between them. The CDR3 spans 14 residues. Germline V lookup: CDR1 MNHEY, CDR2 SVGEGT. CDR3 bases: TGTGCCAGCAGTTACGCAATGAGCGGGGGCCAAGCTTTCTTT. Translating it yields CASSYAMSGGQAFF.

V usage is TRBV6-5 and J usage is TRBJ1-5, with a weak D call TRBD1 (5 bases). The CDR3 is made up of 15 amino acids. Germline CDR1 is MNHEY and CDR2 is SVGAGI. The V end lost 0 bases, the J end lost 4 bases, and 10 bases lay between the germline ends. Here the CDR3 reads CASSYSLQGNQPQHF. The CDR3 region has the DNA TGTGCCAGCAGTTACTCGCTTCAGGGAAATCAGCCCCAGCATTTT.

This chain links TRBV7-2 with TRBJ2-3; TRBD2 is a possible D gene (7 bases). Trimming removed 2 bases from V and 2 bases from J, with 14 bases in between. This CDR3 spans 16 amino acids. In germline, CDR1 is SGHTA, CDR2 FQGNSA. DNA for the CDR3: TGTGCCAGCAGCTTAAGACGGGGGGCTCTCACAGATACGCAGTATTTT. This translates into CASSLRRGALTDTQYF.

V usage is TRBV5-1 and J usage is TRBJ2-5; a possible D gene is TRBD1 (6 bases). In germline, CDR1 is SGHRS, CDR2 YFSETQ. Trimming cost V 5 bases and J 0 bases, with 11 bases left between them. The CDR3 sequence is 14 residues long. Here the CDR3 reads CASRIGTNQETQYF. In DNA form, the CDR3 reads TGCGCCAGCAGAATTGGGACAAACCAAGAGACCCAGTACTTC.

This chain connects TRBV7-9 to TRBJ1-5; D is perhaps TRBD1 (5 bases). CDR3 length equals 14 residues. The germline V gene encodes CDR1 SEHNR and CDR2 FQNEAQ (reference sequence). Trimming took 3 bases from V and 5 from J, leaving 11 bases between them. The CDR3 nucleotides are TGTGCCAGCAGCTTGGCGGGGGTTGATCAGCCCCAGCATTTT. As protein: CASSLAGVDQPQHF.

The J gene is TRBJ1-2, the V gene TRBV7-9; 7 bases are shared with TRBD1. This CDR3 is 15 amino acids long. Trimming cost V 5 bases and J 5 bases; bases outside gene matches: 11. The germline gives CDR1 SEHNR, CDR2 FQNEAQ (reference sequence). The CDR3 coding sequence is TGTGCCAGCAGCGCGACCACCGGGACAGAGTATGGCTACACCTTC. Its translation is CASSATTGTEYGYTF.

This chain's CDR3 is CAISELRTSVHEQFF. Here the CDR3 DNA reads TGTGCCATCAGTGAGCTCAGGACTAGCGTGCATGAGCAGTTCTTC. V is TRBV10-3 and J is TRBJ2-1, with 9 positions matching TRBD2. This CDR3 is 15 amino acids long. In germline, CDR1 is ENHRY, CDR2 SYGVKD. V shed 2 bases, J shed 8 bases, and the junction held 7 bases outside the gene matches.

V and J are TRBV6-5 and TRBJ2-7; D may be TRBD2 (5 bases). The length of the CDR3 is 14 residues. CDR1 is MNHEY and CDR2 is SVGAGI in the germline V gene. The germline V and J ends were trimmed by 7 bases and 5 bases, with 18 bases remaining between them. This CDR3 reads CASKEVYAGDEQYF. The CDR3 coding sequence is TGTGCCAGCAAAGAGGTCTACGCGGGTGACGAGCAGTACTTC.

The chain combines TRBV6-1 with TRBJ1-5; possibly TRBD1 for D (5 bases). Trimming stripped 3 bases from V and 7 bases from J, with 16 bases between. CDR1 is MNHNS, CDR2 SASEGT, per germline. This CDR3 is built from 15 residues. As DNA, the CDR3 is TGTGCCAGCAGTGAGGCCAGGGATCGCTACCAGCCCCAGCATTTT. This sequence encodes CASSEARDRYQPQHF.

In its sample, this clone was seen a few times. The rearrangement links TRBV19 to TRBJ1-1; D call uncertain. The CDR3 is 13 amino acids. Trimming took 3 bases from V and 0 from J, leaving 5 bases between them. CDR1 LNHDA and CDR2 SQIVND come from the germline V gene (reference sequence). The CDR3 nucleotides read TGTGCCAGTAGTATGGGCATGAACACTGAAGCTTTCTTT. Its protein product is CASSMGMNTEAFF.

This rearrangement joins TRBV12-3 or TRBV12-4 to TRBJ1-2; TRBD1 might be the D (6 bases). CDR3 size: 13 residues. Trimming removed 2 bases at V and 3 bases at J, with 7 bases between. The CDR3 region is CASSLRTDYGYTF. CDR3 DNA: TGTGCCAGCAGTTTAAGGACAGACTATGGCTACACCTTC.

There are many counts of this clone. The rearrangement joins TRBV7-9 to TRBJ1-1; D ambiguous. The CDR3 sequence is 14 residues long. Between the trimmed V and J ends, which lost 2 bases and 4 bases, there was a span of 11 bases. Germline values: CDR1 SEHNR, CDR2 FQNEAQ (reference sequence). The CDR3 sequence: CASSLREKGTEAFF. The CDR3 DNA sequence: TGTGCCAGCAGCTTACGGGAGAAGGGCACTGAAGCTTTCTTT.

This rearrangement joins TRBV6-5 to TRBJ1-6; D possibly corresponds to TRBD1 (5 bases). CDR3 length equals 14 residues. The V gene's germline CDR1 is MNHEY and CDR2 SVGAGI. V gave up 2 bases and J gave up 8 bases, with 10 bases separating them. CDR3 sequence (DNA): TGTGCCAGCAGTTACAGGGGCAGGGATTCACCCCTCCACTTT. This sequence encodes CASSYRGRDSPLHF.

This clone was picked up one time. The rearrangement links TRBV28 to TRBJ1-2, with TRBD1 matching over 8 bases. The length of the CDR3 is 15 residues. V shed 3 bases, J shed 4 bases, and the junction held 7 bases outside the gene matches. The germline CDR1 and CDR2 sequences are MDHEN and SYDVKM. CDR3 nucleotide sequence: TGTGCCAGCAGTTTTCCGACAGGGGCCCTCTATGGCTACACCTTC. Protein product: CASSFPTGALYGYTF.

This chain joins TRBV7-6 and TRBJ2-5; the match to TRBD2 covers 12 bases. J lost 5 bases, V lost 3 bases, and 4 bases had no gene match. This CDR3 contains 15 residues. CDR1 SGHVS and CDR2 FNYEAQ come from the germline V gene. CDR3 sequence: CASSFRLAGVETQYF. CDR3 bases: TGTGCCAGCAGCTTTCGACTAGCGGGAGTGGAGACCCAGTACTTC.

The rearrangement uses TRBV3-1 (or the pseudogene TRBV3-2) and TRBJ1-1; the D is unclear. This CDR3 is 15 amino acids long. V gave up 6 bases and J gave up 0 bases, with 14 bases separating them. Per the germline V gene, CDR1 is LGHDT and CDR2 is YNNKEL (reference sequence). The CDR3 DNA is TGTGCCAGCAGTCTCCGGGTCGGTATGAACACTGAAGCTTTCTTT. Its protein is CASSLRVGMNTEAFF.

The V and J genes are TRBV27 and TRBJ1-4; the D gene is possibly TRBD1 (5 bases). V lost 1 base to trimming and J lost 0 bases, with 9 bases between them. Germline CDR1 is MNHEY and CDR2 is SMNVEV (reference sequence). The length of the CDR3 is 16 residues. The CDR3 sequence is CASSLYRTTTNEKLFF. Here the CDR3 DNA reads TGTGCCAGCAGTTTATACAGGACCACAACTAATGAAAAACTGTTTTTT.

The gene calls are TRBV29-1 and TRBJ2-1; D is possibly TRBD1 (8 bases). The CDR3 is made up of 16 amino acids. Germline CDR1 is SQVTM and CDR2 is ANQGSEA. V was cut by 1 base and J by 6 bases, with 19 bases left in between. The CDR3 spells CSVEGVWTGRANEQFF. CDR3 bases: TGCAGCGTTGAAGGAGTTTGGACAGGGAGGGCCAATGAGCAGTTCTTC.

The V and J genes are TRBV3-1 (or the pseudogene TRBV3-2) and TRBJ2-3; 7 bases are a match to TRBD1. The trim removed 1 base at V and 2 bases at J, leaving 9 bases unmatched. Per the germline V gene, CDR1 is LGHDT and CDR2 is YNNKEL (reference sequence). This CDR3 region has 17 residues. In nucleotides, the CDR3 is TGTGCCAGCAGCCAAGTAGGGGGCCCGCGAGCCACAGATACGCAGTATTTT. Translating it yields CASSQVGGPRATDTQYF.

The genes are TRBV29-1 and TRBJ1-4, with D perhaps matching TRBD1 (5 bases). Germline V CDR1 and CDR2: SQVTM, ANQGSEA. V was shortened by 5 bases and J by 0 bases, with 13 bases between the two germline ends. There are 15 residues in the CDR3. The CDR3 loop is CSVLSGLTTNEKLFF. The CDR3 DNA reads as TGCAGCGTTCTGTCAGGGCTTACAACTAATGAAAAACTGTTTTTT.

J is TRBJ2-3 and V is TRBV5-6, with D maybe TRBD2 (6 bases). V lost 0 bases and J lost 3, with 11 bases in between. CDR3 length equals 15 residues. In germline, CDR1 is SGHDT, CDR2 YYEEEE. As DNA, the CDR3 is TGTGCCAGCAGCTTGGGGGGTAGCGGAACAGATACGCAGTATTTT. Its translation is CASSLGGSGTDTQYF. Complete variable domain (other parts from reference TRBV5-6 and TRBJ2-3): DAGVTQSPTHLIKTRGQQVTLRCSPKSGHDTVSWYQQALGQGPQFIFQYYEEEERQRGNFPDRFSGHQFPNYSSELNVNALLLGDSALYLCASSLGGSGTDTQYFGPGTRLTVL.